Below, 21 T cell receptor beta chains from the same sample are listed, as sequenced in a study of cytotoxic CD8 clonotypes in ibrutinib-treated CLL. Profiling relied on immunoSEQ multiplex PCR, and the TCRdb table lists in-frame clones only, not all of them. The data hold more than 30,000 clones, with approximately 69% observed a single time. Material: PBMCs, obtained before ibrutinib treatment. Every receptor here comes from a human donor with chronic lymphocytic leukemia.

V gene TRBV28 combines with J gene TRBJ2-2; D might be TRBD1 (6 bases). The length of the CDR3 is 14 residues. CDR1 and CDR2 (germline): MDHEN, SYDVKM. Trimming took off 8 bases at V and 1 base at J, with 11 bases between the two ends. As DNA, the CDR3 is TGTGCCAGCGGACTGGGACAGAACACCGGGGAGCTGTTTTTT. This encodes CASGLGQNTGELFF. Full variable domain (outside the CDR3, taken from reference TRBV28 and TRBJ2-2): DVKVTQSSRYLVKRTGEKVFLECVQDMDHENMFWYRQDPGLGLRLIYFSYDVKMKEKGDIPEGYSVSREKKERFSLILESASTNQTSMYLCASGLGQNTGELFFGEGSRLTVL.

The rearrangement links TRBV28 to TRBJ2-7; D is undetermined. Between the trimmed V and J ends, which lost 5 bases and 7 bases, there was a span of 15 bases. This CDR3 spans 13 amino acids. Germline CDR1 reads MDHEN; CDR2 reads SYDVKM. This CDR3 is CASSPGRTGEQYF. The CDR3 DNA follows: TGTGCCAGCAGTCCCGGCAGAACTGGAGAGCAGTACTTC.

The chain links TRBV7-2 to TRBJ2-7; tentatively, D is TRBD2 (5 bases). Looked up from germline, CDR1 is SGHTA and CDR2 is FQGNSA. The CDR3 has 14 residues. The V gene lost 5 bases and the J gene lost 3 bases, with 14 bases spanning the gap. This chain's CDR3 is CASSVLVLGYEQYF. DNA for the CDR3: TGTGCCAGCAGCGTACTAGTTTTGGGCTACGAGCAGTACTTC.

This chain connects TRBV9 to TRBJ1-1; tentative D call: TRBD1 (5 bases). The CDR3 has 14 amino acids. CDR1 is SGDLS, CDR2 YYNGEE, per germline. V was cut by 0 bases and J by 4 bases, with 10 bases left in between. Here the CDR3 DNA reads TGTGCCAGCAGCGTAGACGGAGGGGTCACTGAAGCTTTCTTT. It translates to CASSVDGGVTEAFF.

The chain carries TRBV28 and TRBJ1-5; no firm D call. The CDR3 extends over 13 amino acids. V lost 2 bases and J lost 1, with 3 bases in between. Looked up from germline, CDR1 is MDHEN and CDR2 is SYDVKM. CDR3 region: CASSLGSNQPQHF. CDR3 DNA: TGTGCCAGCAGTTTAGGGAGCAATCAGCCCCAGCATTTT. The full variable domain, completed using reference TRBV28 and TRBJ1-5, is DVKVTQSSRYLVKRTGEKVFLECVQDMDHENMFWYRQDPGLGLRLIYFSYDVKMKEKGDIPEGYSVSREKKERFSLILESASTNQTSMYLCASSLGSNQPQHFGDGTRLSIL.

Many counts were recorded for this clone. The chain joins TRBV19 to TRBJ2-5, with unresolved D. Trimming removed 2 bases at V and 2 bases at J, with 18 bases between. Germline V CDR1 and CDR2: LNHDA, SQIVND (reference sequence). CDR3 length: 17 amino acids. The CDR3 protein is CASSIRSRRIQQETQYF. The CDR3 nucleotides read TGTGCCAGTAGTATACGAAGTCGGAGAATTCAGCAAGAGACCCAGTACTTC. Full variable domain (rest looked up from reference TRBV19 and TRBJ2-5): DGGITQSPKYLFRKEGQNVTLSCEQNLNHDAMYWYRQDPGQGLRLIYYSQIVNDFQKGDIAEGYSVSREKKESFPLTVTSAQKNPTAFYLCASSIRSRRIQQETQYFGPGTRLLVL.

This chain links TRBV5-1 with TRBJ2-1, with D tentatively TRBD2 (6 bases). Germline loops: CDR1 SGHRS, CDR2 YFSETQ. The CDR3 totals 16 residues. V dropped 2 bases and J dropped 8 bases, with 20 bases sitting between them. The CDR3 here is CASSFDRRAWVDEQFF. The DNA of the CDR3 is TGCGCCAGCAGCTTTGATAGGAGGGCCTGGGTCGATGAGCAGTTCTTC. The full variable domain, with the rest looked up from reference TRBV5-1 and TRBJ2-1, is KAGVTQTPRYLIKTRGQQVTLSCSPISGHRSVSWYQQTPGQGLQFLFEYFSETQRNKGNFPGRFSGRQFSNSRSEMNVSTLELGDSALYLCASSFDRRAWVDEQFFGPGTRLTVL.

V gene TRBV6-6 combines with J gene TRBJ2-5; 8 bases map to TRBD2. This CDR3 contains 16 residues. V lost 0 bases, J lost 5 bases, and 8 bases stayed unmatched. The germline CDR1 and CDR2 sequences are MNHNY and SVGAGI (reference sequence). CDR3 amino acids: CASSYSYGGADETQYF. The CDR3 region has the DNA TGTGCCAGCAGTTACTCTTACGGGGGGGCTGACGAGACCCAGTACTTC.

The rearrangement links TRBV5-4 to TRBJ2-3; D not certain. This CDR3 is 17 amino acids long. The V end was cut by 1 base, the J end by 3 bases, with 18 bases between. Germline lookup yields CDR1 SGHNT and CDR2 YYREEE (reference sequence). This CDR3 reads CASSLQSLVGSTDTQYF. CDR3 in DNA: TGTGCCAGCAGCTTGCAATCCCTGGTAGGGTCTACAGATACGCAGTATTTT.

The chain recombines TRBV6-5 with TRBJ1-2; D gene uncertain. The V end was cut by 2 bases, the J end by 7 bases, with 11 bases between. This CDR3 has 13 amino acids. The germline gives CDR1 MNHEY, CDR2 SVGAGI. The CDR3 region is CASSYTGMSGYTF. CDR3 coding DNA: TGTGCCAGCAGTTACACGGGAATGAGTGGCTACACCTTC.

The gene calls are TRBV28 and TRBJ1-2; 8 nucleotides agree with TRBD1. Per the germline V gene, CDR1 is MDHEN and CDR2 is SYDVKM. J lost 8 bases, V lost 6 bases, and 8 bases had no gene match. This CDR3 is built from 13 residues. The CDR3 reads CASSRGQGWGYTF. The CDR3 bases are TGTGCCAGCAGCCGAGGACAGGGTTGGGGCTACACCTTC.

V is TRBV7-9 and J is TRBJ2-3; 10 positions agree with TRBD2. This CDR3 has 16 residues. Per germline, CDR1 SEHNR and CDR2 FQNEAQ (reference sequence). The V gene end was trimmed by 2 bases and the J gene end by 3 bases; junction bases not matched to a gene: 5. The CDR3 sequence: CASSLSPTSGTDTQYF. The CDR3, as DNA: TGTGCCAGCAGCTTATCTCCGACTAGCGGGACAGATACGCAGTATTTT.

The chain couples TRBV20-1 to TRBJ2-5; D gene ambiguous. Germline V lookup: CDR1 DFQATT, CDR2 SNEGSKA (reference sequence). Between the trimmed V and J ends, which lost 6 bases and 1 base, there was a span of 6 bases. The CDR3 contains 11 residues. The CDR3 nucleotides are TGCAGTGCCTCCTCCCAAGAGACCCAGTACTTC. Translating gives CSASSQETQYF.

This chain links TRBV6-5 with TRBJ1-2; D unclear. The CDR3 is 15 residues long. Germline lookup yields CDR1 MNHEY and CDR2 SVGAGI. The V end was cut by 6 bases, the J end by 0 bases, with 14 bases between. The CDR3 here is CASSFFGEANYGYTF. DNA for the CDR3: TGTGCCAGCAGCTTTTTCGGGGAAGCTAACTATGGCTACACCTTC.

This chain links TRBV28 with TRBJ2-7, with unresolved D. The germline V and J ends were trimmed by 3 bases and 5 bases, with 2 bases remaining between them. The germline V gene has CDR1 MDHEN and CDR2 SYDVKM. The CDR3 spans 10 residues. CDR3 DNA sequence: TGTGCCAGCAGTTTGGACGAGCAGTACTTC. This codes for CASSLDEQYF.

The CDR3 DNA reads TGCGCCAGCAGCTTGAGGGACAGGGTTTCCTACGAGCAGTACTTC. The encoded protein is CASSLRDRVSYEQYF. V gene TRBV5-1 combines with J gene TRBJ2-7; TRBD1 matches 9 bases. Germline CDR1 and CDR2: SGHRS and YFSETQ. After removal of 1 base from V and 1 base from J, the junction contained 3 bases not matched to a gene. This CDR3 has 15 amino acids.

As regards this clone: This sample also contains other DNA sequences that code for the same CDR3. The chain's CDR3 is CASSLNSNQPQHF. The DNA for the CDR3 is TGCGCCAGCAGCTTGAATAGCAATCAGCCCCAGCATTTT. V and J are TRBV5-1 and TRBJ1-5; D gene unclear. The V and J ends lost 1 base and 0 bases respectively, with 2 bases between them. Germline CDR1 is SGHRS and CDR2 is YFSETQ. CDR3 length: 13 amino acids. Combining the CDR3 with reference TRBV5-1 and TRBJ1-5 gives the whole variable domain KAGVTQTPRYLIKTRGQQVTLSCSPISGHRSVSWYQQTPGQGLQFLFEYFSETQRNKGNFPGRFSGRQFSNSRSEMNVSTLELGDSALYLCASSLNSNQPQHFGDGTRLSIL.

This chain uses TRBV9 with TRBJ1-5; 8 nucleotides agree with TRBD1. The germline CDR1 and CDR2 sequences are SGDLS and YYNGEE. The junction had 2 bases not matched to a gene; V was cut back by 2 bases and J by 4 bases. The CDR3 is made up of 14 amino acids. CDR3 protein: CASSVTGDNQPQHF. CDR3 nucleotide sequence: TGTGCCAGCAGCGTGACAGGGGATAATCAGCCCCAGCATTTT.

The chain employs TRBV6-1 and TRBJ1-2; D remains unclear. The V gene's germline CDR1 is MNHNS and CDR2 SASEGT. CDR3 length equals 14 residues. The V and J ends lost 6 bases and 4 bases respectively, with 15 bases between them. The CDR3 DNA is TGTGCCAGCAGAATCGAAGCCAGAAGCTATGGCTACACCTTC. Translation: CASRIEARSYGYTF.

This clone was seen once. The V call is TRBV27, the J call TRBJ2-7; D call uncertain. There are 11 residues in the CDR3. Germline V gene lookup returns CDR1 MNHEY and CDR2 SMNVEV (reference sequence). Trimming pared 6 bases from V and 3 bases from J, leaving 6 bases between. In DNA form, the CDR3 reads TGTGCCAGCAGGAACAACTACGAGCAGTACTTC. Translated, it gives CASRNNYEQYF.

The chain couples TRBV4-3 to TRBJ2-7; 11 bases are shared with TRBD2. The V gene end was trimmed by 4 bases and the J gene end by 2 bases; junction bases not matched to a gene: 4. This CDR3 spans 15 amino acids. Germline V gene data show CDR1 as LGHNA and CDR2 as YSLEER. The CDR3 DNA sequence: TGCGCCAGCAGCCCAGTACTAGCGGGAGCCTACGAGCAGTACTTC. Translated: CASSPVLAGAYEQYF.